This T cell receptor (beta chain) emerged from a study of siplizumab effects on memory and regulatory T cells. The CDR3 has 17 residues. Germline CDR1 and CDR2: LGHNA and YSLEER. V gave up 5 bases and J gave up 7 bases; unmatched junction bases: 17. The data were produced by immunoSEQ multiplex PCR, yet TCRdb's version contains in-frame clones alone and is incomplete. The data show approximately 10,000 clones, with around 40% seen just once and less than 10% held by the top ten. For approximately 6 days at 37°C, the mixed lymphocyte reaction cells were kept in coculture. This clone is medium-sized. Its antigen is unknown.

Material: CFSE-low (dividing) CD4+ T cells sorted from an allogeneic mixed lymphocyte reaction. The receptor comes from a human donor in good health; the cells came from an allogeneic mixed lymphocyte reaction. The chain employs TRBV4-3 and TRBJ1-2; 9 bases are a match to TRBD1. Here the CDR3 reads CASSASLPQGAISGYTF. For the CDR3, the DNA is TGCGCCAGCAGCGCTTCGCTCCCACAGGGGGCGATCAGTGGCTACACCTTC.